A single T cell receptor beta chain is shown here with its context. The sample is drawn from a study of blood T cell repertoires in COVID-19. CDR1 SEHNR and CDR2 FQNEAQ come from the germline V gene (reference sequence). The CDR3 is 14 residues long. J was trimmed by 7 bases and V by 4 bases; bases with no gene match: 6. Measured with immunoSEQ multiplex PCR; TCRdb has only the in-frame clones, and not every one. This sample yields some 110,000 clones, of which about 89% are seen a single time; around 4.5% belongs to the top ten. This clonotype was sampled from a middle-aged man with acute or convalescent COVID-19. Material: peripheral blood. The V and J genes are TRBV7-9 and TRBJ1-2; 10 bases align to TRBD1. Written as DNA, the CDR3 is TGTGCCAGCAGCTCCTCCGGACAGGGGGGTGGCTACACCTTC. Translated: CASSSSGQGGGYTF.